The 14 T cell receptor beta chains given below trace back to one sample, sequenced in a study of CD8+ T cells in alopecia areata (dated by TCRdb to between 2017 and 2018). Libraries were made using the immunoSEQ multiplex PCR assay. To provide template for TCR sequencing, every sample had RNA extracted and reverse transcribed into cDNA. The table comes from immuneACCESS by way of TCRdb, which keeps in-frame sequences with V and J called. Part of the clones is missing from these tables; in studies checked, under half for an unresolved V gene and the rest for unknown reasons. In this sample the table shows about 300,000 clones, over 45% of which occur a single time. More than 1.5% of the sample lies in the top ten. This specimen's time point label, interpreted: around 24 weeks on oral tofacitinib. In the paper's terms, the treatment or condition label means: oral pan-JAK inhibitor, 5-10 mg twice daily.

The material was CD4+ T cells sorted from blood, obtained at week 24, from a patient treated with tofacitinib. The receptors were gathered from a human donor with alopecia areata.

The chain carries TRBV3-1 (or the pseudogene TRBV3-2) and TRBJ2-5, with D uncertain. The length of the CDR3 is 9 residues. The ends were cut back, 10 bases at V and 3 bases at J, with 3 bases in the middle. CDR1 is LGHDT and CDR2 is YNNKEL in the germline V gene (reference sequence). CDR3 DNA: TGTGCCACGAAAGAGACCCAGTACTTC. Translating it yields CATKETQYF.

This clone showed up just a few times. CDR3 DNA sequence: TGTGCCAGCAGCCTATTAAGGGGGGGTGCGGAAGGCTACACCTTC. This sequence encodes CASSLLRGGAEGYTF. The chain combines TRBV7-8 with TRBJ1-2; possible D gene TRBD1, 6 bases. V was cut by 5 bases and J by 8 bases, with 21 bases left in between. Germline CDR1 SGHVS, CDR2 FQNEAQ. The CDR3 runs 15 residues.

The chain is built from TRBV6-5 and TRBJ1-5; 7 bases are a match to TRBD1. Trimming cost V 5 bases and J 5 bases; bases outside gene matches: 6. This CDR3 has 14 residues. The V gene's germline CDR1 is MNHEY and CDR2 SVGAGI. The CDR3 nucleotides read TGTGCCAGCAGTCCAGGGGGGAGGGATCAGCCCCAGCATTTT. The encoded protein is CASSPGGRDQPQHF.

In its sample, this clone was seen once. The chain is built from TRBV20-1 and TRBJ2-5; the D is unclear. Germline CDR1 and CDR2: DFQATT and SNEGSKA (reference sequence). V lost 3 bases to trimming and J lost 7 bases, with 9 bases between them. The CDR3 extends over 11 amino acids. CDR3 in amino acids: CSASTIGTQYF. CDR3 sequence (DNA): TGCAGTGCTAGTACTATAGGGACCCAGTACTTC.

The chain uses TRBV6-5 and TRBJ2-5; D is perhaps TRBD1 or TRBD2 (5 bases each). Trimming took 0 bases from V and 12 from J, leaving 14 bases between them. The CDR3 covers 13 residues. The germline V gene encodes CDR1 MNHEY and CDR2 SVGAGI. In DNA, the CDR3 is TGTGCCAGCAGTTACTCGATTTTGGGACCAAAGTACTTC. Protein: CASSYSILGPKYF.

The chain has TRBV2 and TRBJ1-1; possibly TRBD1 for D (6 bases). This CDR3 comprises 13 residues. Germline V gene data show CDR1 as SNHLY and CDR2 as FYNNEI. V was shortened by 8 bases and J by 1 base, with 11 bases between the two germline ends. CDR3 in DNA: TGTGCCAGCGGGGGCAGCCGGAACACTGAAGCTTTCTTT. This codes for CASGGSRNTEAFF.

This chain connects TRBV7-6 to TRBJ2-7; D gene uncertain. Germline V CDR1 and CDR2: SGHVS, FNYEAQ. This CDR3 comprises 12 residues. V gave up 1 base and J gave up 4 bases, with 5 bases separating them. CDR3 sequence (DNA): TGTGCCAGCAGCTTAGTAGGGTACGAGCAGTACTTC. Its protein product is CASSLVGYEQYF.

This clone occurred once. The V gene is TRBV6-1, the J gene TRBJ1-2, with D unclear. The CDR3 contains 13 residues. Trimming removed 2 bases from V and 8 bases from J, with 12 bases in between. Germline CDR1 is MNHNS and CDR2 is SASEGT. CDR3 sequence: CASSESADQGYTF. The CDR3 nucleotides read TGTGCCAGCAGTGAATCAGCGGACCAAGGCTACACCTTC.

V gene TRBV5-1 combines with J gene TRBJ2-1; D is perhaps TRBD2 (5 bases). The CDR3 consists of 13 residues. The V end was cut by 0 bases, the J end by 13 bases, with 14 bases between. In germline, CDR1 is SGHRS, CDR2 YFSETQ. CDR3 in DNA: TGCGCCAGCAGCTTGGAGTACGGAGGCACTCAGTTCTTC. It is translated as CASSLEYGGTQFF.

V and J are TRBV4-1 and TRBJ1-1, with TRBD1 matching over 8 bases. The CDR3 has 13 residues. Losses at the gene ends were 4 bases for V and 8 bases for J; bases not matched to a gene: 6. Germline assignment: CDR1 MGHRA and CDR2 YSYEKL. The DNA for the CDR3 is TGCGCCAGCAGCCGGCCGGACAGGGACGAAGCTTTCTTT. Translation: CASSRPDRDEAFF.

CDR3 sequence: CASSLISGGTDTQYF. CDR3 DNA: TGCGCCAGCAGCCTAATTAGCGGGGGCACAGATACGCAGTATTTT. The rearrangement links TRBV4-3 to TRBJ2-3; 8 bases are a match to TRBD2. The V gene end was trimmed by 4 bases and the J gene end by 1 base; junction bases not matched to a gene: 4. Germline CDR1 LGHNA, CDR2 YSLEER. This CDR3 comprises 15 residues.

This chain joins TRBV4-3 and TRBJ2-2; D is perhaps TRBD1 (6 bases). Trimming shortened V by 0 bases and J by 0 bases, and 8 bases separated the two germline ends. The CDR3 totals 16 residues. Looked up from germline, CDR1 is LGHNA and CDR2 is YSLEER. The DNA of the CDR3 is TGCGCCAGCAGCCAAGAAGGGGGAACGAACACCGGGGAGCTGTTTTTT. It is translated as CASSQEGGTNTGELFF.

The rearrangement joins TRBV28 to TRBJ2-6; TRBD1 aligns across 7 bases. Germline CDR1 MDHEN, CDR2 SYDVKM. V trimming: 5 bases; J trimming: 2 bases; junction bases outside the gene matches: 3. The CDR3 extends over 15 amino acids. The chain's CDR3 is CASSRGGAGANVLTF. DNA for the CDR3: TGTGCCAGCAGTCGAGGGGGCGCTGGGGCCAACGTCCTGACTTTC.

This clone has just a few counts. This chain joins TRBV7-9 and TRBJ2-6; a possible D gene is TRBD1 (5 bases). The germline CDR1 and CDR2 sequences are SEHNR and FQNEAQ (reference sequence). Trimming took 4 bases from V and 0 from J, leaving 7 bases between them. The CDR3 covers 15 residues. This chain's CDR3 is CASSSRVSGANVLTF. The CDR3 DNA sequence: TGTGCCAGCAGCTCCAGGGTCTCTGGGGCCAACGTCCTGACTTTC.